This is a list of T cell receptor beta chains from one sample in a study of cytomegalovirus exposure and HLA in healthy donors. The method was immunoSEQ multiplex PCR; TCRdb's version includes in-frame clones alone and lacks a portion of them. The table lists under 80,000 clones, approximately 93% of them singletons. The sample comprised PBMCs. The receptors shown here come from a woman under 30 in good health and CMV-seropositive. Both conserved end residues are part of each CDR3. The order of the fields is clone size, V gene, CDR3 length, D gene, J gene, CDR3 DNA, CDR3 protein. A D gene is named only where the DNA matches it firmly. Expanded clones get a size class; other rows say once, few or many, or leave the size out.

abundance: NA
v_gene: TRBV7-3
len: 14
d_gene: NA
j_gene: TRBJ2-5
CDR3nt: TGTGCCAGCAGCTTAATGGGGGGGGGCGAGACCCAGTACTTC
CDR3aa: CASSLMGGGETQYF

abundance: NA
v_gene: TRBV4-1
len: 14
d_gene: NA
j_gene: TRBJ1-4
CDR3nt: TGCGCCAGCAGTCTTGGGCAGCTAAATGAAAAACTGTTTTTT
CDR3aa: CASSLGQLNEKLFF

abundance: NA
v_gene: TRBV7-2
len: 15
d_gene: NA
j_gene: TRBJ2-1
CDR3nt: TGTGCCAGCAGCTTAGCGGCTGGCCCCTACAATGAGCAGTTCTTC
CDR3aa: CASSLAAGPYNEQFF

abundance: NA
v_gene: TRBV9
len: 13
d_gene: NA
j_gene: TRBJ2-2
CDR3nt: TGTGCCAGCAGCGGACATAACACCGGGGAGCTGTTTTTT
CDR3aa: CASSGHNTGELFF

abundance: once
v_gene: TRBV7-9
len: 13
d_gene: NA
j_gene: TRBJ2-1
CDR3nt: TGTGCCAGCAGCTTAGCAGAGTTCAATGAGCAGTTCTTC
CDR3aa: CASSLAEFNEQFF

abundance: NA
v_gene: TRBV5-1
len: 16
d_gene: NA
j_gene: TRBJ2-3
CDR3nt: TGCGCCAGCAGCTTGGCCGGACGGGAGTCGGGGGATACGCAGTATTTT
CDR3aa: CASSLAGRESGDTQYF

abundance: NA
v_gene: TRBV29-1
len: 12
d_gene: NA
j_gene: TRBJ1-5
CDR3nt: TGCAGCGTCCTCGGGGGAAATCAGCCCCAGCATTTT
CDR3aa: CSVLGGNQPQHF

abundance: NA
v_gene: TRBV27
len: 15
d_gene: TRBD1
j_gene: TRBJ2-7
CDR3nt: TGTGCCAGCAGTCCCCCCGGGACAGGGGCCTACGAGCAGTACTTC
CDR3aa: CASSPPGTGAYEQYF

abundance: once
v_gene: TRBV30
len: 13
d_gene: TRBD1
j_gene: TRBJ1-2
CDR3nt: TGTGCCTGGAGCCGACGGACAGGGCATGGCTACACCTTC
CDR3aa: CAWSRRTGHGYTF

abundance: NA
v_gene: TRBV7-6
len: 14
d_gene: NA
j_gene: TRBJ2-2
CDR3nt: TGTGCCAGCAGCACCGGGACTTACACCGGGGAGCTGTTTTTT
CDR3aa: CASSTGTYTGELFF

abundance: NA
v_gene: TRBV27
len: 15
d_gene: TRBD2
j_gene: TRBJ2-1
CDR3nt: TGTGCCAGCAGTTCGACTAGCGGGGCCTACAATGAGCAGTTCTTC
CDR3aa: CASSSTSGAYNEQFF

abundance: NA
v_gene: TRBV9
len: 14
d_gene: NA
j_gene: TRBJ2-7
CDR3nt: TGTGCCAGCAGCGTAGGGGGCAGAGCCTACGAGCAGTACTTC
CDR3aa: CASSVGGRAYEQYF

abundance: NA
v_gene: TRBV28
len: 14
d_gene: NA
j_gene: TRBJ1-1
CDR3nt: TGTGCCAGCAGTTTACAGGGTGTGAACACTGAAGCTTTCTTT
CDR3aa: CASSLQGVNTEAFF

abundance: NA
v_gene: TRBV6-5
len: 14
d_gene: NA
j_gene: TRBJ1-2
CDR3nt: TGTGCCAGCAGTTATCGGCGGGGGAACTATGGCTACACCTTC
CDR3aa: CASSYRRGNYGYTF

abundance: few
v_gene: TRBV5-6
len: 18
d_gene: TRBD1
j_gene: TRBJ2-2
CDR3nt: TGTGCCAGCAGCTTGCCCGGGACAGGGGGATCGAACACCGGGGAGCTGTTTTTT
CDR3aa: CASSLPGTGGSNTGELFF

abundance: NA
v_gene: TRBV6-6
len: 16
d_gene: NA
j_gene: TRBJ2-6
CDR3nt: TGTGCCAGCAGTTTCCGCAGGAACTCTGGGGCCAACGTCCTGACTTTC
CDR3aa: CASSFRRNSGANVLTF

abundance: NA
v_gene: TRBV28
len: 12
d_gene: NA
j_gene: TRBJ1-6
CDR3nt: TGTGCCAGCAGCCAACTGAACTCACCCCTCCACTTT
CDR3aa: CASSQLNSPLHF

abundance: NA
v_gene: TRBV11-3
len: 17
d_gene: TRBD1
j_gene: TRBJ1-3
CDR3nt: TGTGCCAGCAGCCCTCCTCCCGGGACAGAAGCAGGAAACACCATATATTTT
CDR3aa: CASSPPPGTEAGNTIYF

abundance: NA
v_gene: TRBV6-1
len: 15
d_gene: NA
j_gene: TRBJ1-5
CDR3nt: TGTGCCAGCAGTCAAGAGTGGACAACAAATCAGCCCCAGCATTTT
CDR3aa: CASSQEWTTNQPQHF

abundance: NA
v_gene: TRBV19
len: 14
d_gene: NA
j_gene: TRBJ1-5
CDR3nt: TGTGCCAGCCTTCGGACAGCCGGAAATCAGCCCCAGCATTTT
CDR3aa: CASLRTAGNQPQHF

abundance: NA
v_gene: TRBV7-2
len: 16
d_gene: TRBD1
j_gene: TRBJ1-1
CDR3nt: TGTGCCAGCAGCGTCGGGCTGAGGGGGCTAAAAGGTGAAGCTTTCTTT
CDR3aa: CASSVGLRGLKGEAFF

abundance: NA
v_gene: TRBV7-2
len: 15
d_gene: NA
j_gene: TRBJ1-5
CDR3nt: TGTGCCAGCAGCTTCGGGGTTAGGGAAACGCAGCCCCAGCATTTT
CDR3aa: CASSFGVRETQPQHF

abundance: NA
v_gene: TRBV4-3
len: 16
d_gene: NA
j_gene: TRBJ2-6
CDR3nt: TGCGCCAGCAGCCAAGCCTCCGGGTCTGGGGCCAACGTCCTGACTTTC
CDR3aa: CASSQASGSGANVLTF

abundance: NA
v_gene: TRBV19
len: 15
d_gene: TRBD1
j_gene: TRBJ1-1
CDR3nt: TGTGCCAGTAGTTGGGGGGCCTCAGGGGGCACTGAAGCTTTCTTT
CDR3aa: CASSWGASGGTEAFF

abundance: once
v_gene: TRBV28
len: 14
d_gene: NA
j_gene: TRBJ2-1
CDR3nt: TGTGCCAGCACGGTTGGGAGCTCCTACAATGAGCAGTTCTTC
CDR3aa: CASTVGSSYNEQFF

abundance: NA
v_gene: TRBV5-8
len: 15
d_gene: NA
j_gene: TRBJ2-2
CDR3nt: TGTGCCAGCAGCGCCGGACACTTGAACACCGGGGAGCTGTTTTTT
CDR3aa: CASSAGHLNTGELFF

abundance: NA
v_gene: TRBV7-9
len: 13
d_gene: NA
j_gene: TRBJ1-5
CDR3nt: TGTGCCAGCAGTGCAGGGGTCGCTCAGCCCCAGCATTTT
CDR3aa: CASSAGVAQPQHF

abundance: NA
v_gene: TRBV5-5
len: 19
d_gene: TRBD1
j_gene: TRBJ1-3
CDR3nt: TGTGCCAGCAGACACCCTCGGGACAGATTACTGGTTAGTGGAAACACCATATATTTT
CDR3aa: CASRHPRDRLLVSGNTIYF

abundance: NA
v_gene: TRBV28
len: 13
d_gene: NA
j_gene: TRBJ2-1
CDR3nt: TGTGCCAGCAGTTTGGACAGTTACAATGAGCAGTTCTTC
CDR3aa: CASSLDSYNEQFF

abundance: few
v_gene: TRBV6-4
len: 15
d_gene: TRBD1
j_gene: TRBJ1-5
CDR3nt: TGTGCCAGCAGGGATCTCGGACAGGGGTATCAGCCCCAGCATTTT
CDR3aa: CASRDLGQGYQPQHF